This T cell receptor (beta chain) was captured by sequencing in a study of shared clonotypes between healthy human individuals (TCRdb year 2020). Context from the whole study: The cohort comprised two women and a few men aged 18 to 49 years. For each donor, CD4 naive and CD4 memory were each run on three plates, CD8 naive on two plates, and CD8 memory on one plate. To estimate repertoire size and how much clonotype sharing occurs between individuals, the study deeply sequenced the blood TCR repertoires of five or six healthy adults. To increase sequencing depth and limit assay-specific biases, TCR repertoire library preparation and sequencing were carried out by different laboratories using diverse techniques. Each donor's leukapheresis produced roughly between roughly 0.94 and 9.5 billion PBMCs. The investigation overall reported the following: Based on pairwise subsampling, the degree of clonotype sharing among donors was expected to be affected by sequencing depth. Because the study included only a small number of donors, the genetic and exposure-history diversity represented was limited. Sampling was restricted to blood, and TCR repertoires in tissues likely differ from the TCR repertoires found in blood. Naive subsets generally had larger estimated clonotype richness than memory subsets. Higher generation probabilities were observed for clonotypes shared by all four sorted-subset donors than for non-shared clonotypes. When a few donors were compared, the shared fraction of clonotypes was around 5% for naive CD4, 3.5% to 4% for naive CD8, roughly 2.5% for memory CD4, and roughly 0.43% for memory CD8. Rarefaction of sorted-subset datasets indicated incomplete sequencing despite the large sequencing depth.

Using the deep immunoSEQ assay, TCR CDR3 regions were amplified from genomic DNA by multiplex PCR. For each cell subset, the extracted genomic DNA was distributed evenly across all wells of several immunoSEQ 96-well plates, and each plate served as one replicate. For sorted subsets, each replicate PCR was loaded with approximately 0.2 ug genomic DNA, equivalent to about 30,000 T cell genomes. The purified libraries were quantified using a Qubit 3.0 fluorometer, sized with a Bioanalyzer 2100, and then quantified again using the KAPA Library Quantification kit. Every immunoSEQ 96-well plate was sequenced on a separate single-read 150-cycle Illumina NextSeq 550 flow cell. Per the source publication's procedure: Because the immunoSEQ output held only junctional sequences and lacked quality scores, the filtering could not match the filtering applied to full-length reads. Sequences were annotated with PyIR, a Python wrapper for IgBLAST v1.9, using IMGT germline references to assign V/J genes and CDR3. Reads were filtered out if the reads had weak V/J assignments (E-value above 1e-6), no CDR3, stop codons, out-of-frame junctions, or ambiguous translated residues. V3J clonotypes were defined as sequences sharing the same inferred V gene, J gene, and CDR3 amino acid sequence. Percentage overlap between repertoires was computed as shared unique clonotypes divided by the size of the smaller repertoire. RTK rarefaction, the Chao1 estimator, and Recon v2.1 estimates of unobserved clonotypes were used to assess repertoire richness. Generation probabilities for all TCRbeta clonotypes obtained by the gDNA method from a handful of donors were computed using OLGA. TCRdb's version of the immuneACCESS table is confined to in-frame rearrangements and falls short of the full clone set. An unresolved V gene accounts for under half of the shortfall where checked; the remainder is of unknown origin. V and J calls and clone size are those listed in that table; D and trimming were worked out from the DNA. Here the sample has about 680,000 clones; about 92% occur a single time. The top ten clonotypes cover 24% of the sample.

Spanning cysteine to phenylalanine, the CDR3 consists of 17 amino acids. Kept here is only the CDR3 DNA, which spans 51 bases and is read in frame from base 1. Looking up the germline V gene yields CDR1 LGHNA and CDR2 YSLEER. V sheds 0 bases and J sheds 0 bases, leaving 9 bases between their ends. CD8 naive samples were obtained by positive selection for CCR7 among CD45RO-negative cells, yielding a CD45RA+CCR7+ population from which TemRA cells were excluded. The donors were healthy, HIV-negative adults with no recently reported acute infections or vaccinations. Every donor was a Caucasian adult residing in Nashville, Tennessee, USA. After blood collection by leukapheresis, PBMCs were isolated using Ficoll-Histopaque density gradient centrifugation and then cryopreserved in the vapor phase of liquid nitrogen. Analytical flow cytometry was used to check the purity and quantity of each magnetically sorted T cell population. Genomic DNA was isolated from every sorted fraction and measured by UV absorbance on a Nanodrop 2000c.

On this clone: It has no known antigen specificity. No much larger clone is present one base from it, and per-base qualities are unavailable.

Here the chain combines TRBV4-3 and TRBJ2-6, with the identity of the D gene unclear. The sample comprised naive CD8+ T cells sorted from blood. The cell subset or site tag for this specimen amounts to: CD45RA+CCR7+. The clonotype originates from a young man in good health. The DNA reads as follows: TGCGCCAGCAGCCAAGAGTCACTACTCTCTGGGGCCAACGTCCTGACTTTC. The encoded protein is CASSQESLLSGANVLTF.